The present entry profiles one TCR beta chain with its context. The CDR3 consists of 13 residues. The germline V and J ends were trimmed by 1 base and 8 bases, with 11 bases remaining between them. Germline-derived CDR1 and CDR2 are SGHTA and FQGNSA. This entry belongs to a study of OX40 agonist ivuxolimab in advanced cancers. Repertoires were generated with immunoSEQ multiplex PCR, while TCRdb's copy carries only in-frame clones and drops some. The sample lists tens of thousands of clones, around nine tenths occurring once. The source is an adult with an advanced solid tumor such as melanoma, head and neck, liver or kidney cancer. This material consisted of CD4+ or CD8+ T cells sorted from blood, taken in a trial of the OX40 agonist ivuxolimab. The chain couples TRBV7-2 to TRBJ1-2; D might be TRBD1 (5 bases). The CDR3 region has the DNA TGTGCCAGCAGCTTAGTGTTGGGGGAAGGCTACACCTTC. It yields the protein CASSLVLGEGYTF.